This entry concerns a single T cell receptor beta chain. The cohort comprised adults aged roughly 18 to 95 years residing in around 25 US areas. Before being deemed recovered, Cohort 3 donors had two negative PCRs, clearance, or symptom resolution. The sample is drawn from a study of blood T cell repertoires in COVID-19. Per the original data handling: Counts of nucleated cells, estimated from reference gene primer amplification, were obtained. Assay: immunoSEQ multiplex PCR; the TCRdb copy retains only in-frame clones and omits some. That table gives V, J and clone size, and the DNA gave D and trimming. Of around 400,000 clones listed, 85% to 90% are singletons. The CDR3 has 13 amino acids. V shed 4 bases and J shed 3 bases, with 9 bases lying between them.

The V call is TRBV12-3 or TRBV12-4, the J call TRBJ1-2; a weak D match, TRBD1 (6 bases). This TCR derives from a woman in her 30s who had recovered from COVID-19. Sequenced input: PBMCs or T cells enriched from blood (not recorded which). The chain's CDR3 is CASSSDSYYGYTF. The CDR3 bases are TGTGCCAGCAGTTCGGACAGCTACTATGGCTACACCTTC.